This T cell receptor (beta chain) came from a study of blood T cells in healthy people across ages. Study outcomes and limitations: Long-lived donors exceeded aged donors in naive CD4+ cells and diversity. Investigators viewed diversity estimates from one million T cells as underestimates, the study reported.

PCR was performed a second time for about 6 to 12 cycles using a sample-barcoded 5' primer and a J-beta primer mix. TCRdb analysed the 5' RACE reads with MiXCR anew, one entry per CDR3 protein. The data show about 1.8 million distinct CDR3 sequences, with 49% seen just once and more than 2% held by the top ten. The CDR3 is made up of 15 amino acids. Germline V CDR1 and CDR2: DFQATT, SNEGSKA (reference sequence). V dropped 0 bases and J dropped 2 bases, with 14 bases sitting between them. The sample holds a few counts of this clonotype. No antigen is known for it. The receptor's source is a woman aged 40 to 50 in good health. The rearrangement links TRBV20-1 to TRBJ2-7; D might be TRBD1 or TRBD2, each matching 5 bases. Sequenced sample: blood. The CDR3 loop reads CSARERGEGPYEQYF. CDR3 sequence (DNA): TGCAGTGCTAGAGAAAGGGGTGAGGGGCCCTACGAGCAGTACTTC.